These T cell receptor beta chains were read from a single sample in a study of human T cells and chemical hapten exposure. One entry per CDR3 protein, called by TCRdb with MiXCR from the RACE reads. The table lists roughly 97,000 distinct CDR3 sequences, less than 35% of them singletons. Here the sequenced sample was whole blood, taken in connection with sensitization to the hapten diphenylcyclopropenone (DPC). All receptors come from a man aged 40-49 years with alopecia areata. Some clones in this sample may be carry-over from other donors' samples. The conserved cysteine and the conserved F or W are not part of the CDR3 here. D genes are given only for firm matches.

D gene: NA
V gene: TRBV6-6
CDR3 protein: AGCERGEDTQY

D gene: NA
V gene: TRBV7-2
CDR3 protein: ASRPGTHNEQF

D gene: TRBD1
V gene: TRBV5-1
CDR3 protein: ASSLGQGFPEAF

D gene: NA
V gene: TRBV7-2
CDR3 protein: ASSPSSYEQY

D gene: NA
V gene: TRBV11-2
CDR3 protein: ASSLDTQGHSNEQF

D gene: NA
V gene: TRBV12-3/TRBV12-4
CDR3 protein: ASRADGYQETQY

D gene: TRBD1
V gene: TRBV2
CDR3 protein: ASSGGQGGEAF

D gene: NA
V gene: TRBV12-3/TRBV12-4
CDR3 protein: ASSFSGGAPYEQY

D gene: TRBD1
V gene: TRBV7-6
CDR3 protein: ASSKQGSHYGYT

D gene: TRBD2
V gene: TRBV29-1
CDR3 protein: SGRTSGDGEQY

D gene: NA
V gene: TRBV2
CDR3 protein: ASSENAQPQH

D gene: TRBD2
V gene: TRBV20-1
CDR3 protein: SASAPGLASKEQF

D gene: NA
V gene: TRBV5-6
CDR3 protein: ASSLFNQPQH

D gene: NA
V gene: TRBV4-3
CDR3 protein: ASSLLAESTDTQY

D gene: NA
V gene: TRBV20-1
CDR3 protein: SARGTTYEQY

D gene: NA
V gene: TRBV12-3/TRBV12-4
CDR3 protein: ASSFRGGEAF

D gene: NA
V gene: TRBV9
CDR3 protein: ASSSGGHGSYEQY

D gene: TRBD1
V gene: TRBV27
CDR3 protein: ASSFDREVQPQH

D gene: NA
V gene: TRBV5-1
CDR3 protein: ASSHHDEQY

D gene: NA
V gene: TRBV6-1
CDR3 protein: ASSEATGLRGEAF

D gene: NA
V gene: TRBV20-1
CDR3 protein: SARQLVRGFTDTQY

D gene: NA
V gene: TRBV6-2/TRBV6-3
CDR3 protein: ASLTLDPNAHYEQY

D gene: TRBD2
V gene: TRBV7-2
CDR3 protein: ASSPLLSGGGELF

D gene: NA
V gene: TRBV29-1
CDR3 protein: SVGTGMNTEAF

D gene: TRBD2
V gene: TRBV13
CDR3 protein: ASSSGLAGSTDTQY

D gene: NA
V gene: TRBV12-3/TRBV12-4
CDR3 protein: ASSYLGSEQF

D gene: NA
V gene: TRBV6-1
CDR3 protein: ASSLGVGTEAF

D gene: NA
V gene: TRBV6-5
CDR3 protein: ASIKAGDNSPLH

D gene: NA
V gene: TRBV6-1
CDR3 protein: ASTEGSGNQPQH

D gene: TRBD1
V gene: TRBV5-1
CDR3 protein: ASSLLSGGIYEQY

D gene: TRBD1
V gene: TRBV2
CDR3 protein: ASSDRGRSYGYT

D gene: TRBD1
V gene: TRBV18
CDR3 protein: ASSGGTGGTYEQY

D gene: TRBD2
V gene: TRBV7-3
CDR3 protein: ASSLMGTSGAEQY

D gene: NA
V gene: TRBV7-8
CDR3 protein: ASSPPRWGANVLT

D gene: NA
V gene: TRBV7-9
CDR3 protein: ASSSGPRGYEQY

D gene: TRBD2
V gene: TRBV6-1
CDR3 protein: ASSEELAGVNEQF

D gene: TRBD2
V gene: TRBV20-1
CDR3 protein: SARTSGPYNEQF

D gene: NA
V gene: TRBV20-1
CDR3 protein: SARDLDRSATNEKLF

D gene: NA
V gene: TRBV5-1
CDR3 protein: ASSLEPNTEAF

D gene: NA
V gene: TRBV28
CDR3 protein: ASNEPRGASTDTQY

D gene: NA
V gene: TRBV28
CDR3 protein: ASSLVVGATNTEAF

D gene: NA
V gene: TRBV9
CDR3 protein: ASSAGPELSPLH

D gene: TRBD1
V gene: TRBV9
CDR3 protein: ASGRSGGFQPQH

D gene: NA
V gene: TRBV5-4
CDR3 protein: ASSPYRPIQETQY

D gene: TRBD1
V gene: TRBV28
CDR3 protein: ASSLIATGREQPQH

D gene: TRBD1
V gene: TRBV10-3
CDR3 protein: AISESPTGSVTEAF

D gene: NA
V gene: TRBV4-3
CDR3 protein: ASSQGGGRHTEAF

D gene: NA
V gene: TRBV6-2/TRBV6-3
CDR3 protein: ASSYPDSGALPEAF

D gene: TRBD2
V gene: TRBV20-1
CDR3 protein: SARGRVEGLAGTDTQY

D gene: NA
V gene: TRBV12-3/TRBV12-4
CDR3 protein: ASSSRPQGADTQY

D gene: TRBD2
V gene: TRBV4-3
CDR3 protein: ASSQALGGSSSYEQY

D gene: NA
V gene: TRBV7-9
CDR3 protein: ANGGPAGEKLF

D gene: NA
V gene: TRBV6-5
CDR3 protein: ASSYIGEGPNTEAF

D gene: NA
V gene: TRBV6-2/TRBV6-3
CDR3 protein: ASSYNRQSSEAF

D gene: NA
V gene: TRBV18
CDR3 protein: ASSPEVSQSGELF

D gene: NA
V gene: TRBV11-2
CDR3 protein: ASSTRDQPQH

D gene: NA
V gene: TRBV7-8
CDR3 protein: ASSLGEATEAF

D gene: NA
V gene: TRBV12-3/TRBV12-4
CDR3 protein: ASNLAVGQGGIETQY